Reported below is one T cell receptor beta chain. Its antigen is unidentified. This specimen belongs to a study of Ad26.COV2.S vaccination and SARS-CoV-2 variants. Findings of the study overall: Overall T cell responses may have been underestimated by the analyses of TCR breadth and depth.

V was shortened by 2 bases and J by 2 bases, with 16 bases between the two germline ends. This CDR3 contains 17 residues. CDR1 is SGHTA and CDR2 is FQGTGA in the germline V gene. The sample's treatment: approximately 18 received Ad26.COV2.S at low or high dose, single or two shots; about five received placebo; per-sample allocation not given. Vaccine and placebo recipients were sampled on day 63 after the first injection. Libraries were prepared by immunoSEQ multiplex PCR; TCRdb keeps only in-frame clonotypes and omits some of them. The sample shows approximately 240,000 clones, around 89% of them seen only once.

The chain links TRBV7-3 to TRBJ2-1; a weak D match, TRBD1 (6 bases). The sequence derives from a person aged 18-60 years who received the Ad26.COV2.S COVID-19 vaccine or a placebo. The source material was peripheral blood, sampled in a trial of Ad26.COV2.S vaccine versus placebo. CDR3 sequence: CASSLSGQGPTYNEQFF. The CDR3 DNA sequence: TGTGCCAGCAGCTTATCTGGTCAGGGGCCAACCTACAATGAGCAGTTCTTC.